The T cell receptor beta chain described here comes from a study of cytomegalovirus exposure and HLA in healthy donors (dated by TCRdb to 2016 to 2017). About the investigation overall: An earlier analysis of around 600 of the donors reported approximately 270 Gb of sequence data and around 120 million unique TCR beta sequences from about 179 million T cells. To decide whether each TCR beta V gene segment behaved as functional or pseudogenic, an earlier analysis of some 570 of the donors relied on high-throughput TCR beta sequencing. Class I and class II HLA loci were covered by the typing at four-digit resolution. Among roughly 400 genotyped donors of the cohort, an average of about 240,000 unique TCR beta nucleotide sequences was sequenced per donor, of which 15% to 20% were non-productive. Roughly five DR-DQ haplotypes were handled as single units for association and clustering, since linkage in the cohort was strong. The study used immunosequencing to profile the T cell repertoires of hundreds of subjects and linked those repertoires to cytomegalovirus serostatus. Besides the first cohort of 666 subjects, a separate validation cohort made up of over a hundred different subjects was used. Donor age, sex, ethnicity and CMV serostatus were compiled alongside the repertoire data. High-throughput TCR immunosequencing, statistical association of individual TCRs with disease status, and machine learning were combined to predict cytomegalovirus infection status. About 300 gigabases of sequencing data and around 88 million unique TCR sequences made up an early release that covered 640 HLA-typed donors. All discovery cohort repertoires had been generated using a single sequencing platform. A later genetic analysis used genome-wide SNP genotypes for 398 of the 666 donors, treating that subset as a discovery cohort. The genetic ancestry cluster associated with self-reported Caucasian donors included approximately 85% of the 300 to 450 genotyped donors. Rather than using new phenotypic data, the later analysis identified candidate immune exposures from TCR beta sequences and from how often those sequences occurred across donors. The aim of the study was to test whether cataloging public T cell receptors could identify signatures of past pathogen exposure. The number of typed donors differed by locus: about 620-640 for A, B, C, DRB1 and DQB1; 500 to 550 for DQA1; about 600 for DPA1; and around 450 for DPB1. A later analysis re-examined previously published TCR beta repertoires from over 500 donors and added high-resolution HLA genotyping to investigate patterns of TCR occurrence.

The library was prepared using the immunoSEQ multiplex PCR assay. A mixture of 60 forward primers for TCR Vbeta segments and 13 reverse primers for TCR Jbeta segments was used in the multiplex PCR. The CDR3 region of rearranged TCR beta genes was amplified from genomic DNA by a multiplex PCR assay. The Illumina HiSeq System was used to sequence the amplified TCR beta libraries as 87-base-pair reads. Turning to the authors' computational methods: A later analysis counted 75 million to 100 million unique TCR beta chains across the 666 repertoires, and roughly 9.9 million of these chains were shared by at least two donors. Raw reads were error-corrected and collapsed into unique sequences with a nearest-neighbor algorithm that merged closely related sequences to remove PCR and sequencing errors. To assign V, D and J gene segments, CDR3 sequences were aligned to IMGT reference sequences. For a sequence to be retained, a match of at least six nucleotides was required to both a V gene segment and a J gene segment. Rearrangements were classified as productive when the CDR3 lacked stop codons and remained in frame with V and J, and all other rearrangements were classified as non-productive. Following IMGT convention, CDR3 was defined as the stretch from the second conserved V-encoded cysteine up to the conserved J-encoded phenylalanine. In an earlier analysis of around 540 of the donors, sequences lacking an unambiguous match to a single V gene segment were excluded. In an earlier analysis of several hundred of the donors, V segments were called functional above 56.7% productive rearrangements and were called segregating when the between-donor standard deviation exceeded 5%. A statistical classification framework was built for diagnosing cytomegalovirus status from the catalog of TCR beta chain sequences. In a later analysis, TCR nucleotide sequences were compared against IMGT/GENE-DB human TR gene sequences so that V and J genes could be assigned. The TCRdist pipeline was used in a later analysis to assign CDR3 sequences and most-parsimonious VDJ recombination scenarios. In a later analysis, each TCR beta chain was defined by its CDR3 amino acid sequence together with its V-gene family, and reads lacking a unique V-gene family were excluded. In a later analysis, 450 to 600 highly shared, low-generation-probability nucleotide sequences were removed to address suspected cross-contamination and a sequencing artifact. For each public chain, a later analysis derived a clonal expansion index from normalized ranks of inferred template counts within each repertoire. In a later analysis, generation probabilities were computed using a VDJ recombination model fitted to out-of-frame rearrangements, and the results were checked against IGoR. Hypergeometric tests were used in a later analysis to score TCR-TCR, TCR-HLA and TCR-CMV co-occurrence, with a repertoire-size bias correction applied to the TCR pairs. A later analysis estimated false discovery rates by permuting HLA or CMV assignments 20 times. In a later analysis, co-occurring TCRs were grouped using DBSCAN, with TCRdist sequence similarity added in when clustering inside HLA-allele-positive subsets. For co-occurrence clustering, repertoires with fewer than 30,000 or more than 120,000 public chains were excluded, along with a handful of repertoires with anomalous nucleotide sharing. TCRdb holds this immuneACCESS table with in-frame rearrangements only. Some clones are missing; in checked studies, unresolved V genes explain under half, and the rest has no known cause. That table is the source of V, J and clone size, and D and trimming were worked out from the DNA. The sample has about 65,000 clones on record, almost 80% of them singletons. Under 3% of the sample is taken by the ten largest.

Broad study findings and their caveats: V-gene and J-gene trimming of TCR beta chains was associated with a missense DCLRE1C variant in a later genetic analysis, and the association was replicated in an independent cohort. In a later analysis, several top co-occurrence clusters were reported to appear linked to parvovirus B19, influenza, CMV and Epstein-Barr virus. Immune exposure information for the cohort was limited to CMV serostatus. Because counts were too low, about 18 rarely observed V segments, including chromosome 9 orphons, were excluded from the earlier analysis of several hundred of the donors. Because some donors lacked HLA typing at each locus, the association tests relied only on the typed subset. Only TCR beta chains were sequenced in this cohort, and the absence of alpha or paired-chain data limited detectable features. At a false discovery rate of 0.05, a later analysis linked around 15,000 TCR beta sequences to specific HLA alleles. Strong co-occurrence of HLA alleles, especially DR and DQ, made assigning TCR associations to individual alleles difficult. A later analysis found that HLA-associated TCR beta chains were more clonally expanded and had lower generation probabilities than equally common non-associated chains. A further reported finding was that TCR beta sequences accurately predicted the HLA-A and HLA-B alleles for most subjects in the first cohort. An earlier analysis of approximately 590 of the donors showed that most TCR beta V segments appeared in productive rearrangements either about 87% or about 30% of the time, which broadly matched IMGT annotations. In a later genetic analysis, fewer N-insertions in productive TCRs were reported among donors in an Asian-associated ancestry cluster than the roughly 700-donor mean. In a later analysis, most CMV-associated TCR beta chains were found to appear HLA-restricted, with HLA associations seemingly driven largely by CMV exposure. Linkage disequilibrium might explain the correlated functional status among segregating V segments, but an unknown experimental factor could not be ruled out. The authors suggested that the approach could potentially be extended to other disease states and immunological phenotypes. Across donors, most TCR sequences were observed very rarely, whereas some public TCRs were present in many individuals. According to a later analysis, TCR association rates differed among HLA loci, with DRB1 alleles showing the most associated TCRs and HLA-C alleles showing the fewest. In both the original and validation cohorts, the classifier was reported to diagnose cytomegalovirus status with high specificity and sensitivity. A cluster of highly shared sequence variants was judged likely to be a technical artifact of the sequencing pipeline. Roughly uniform sequencing depth across donors was assumed in presence/absence analyses, although this assumption may not hold. In vitro tests confirmed that a few of the cytomegalovirus-associated TCR beta chains recognize cytomegalovirus antigens. The study listed 150 to 200 TCR beta chains as associated with cytomegalovirus.

A word on this clone: It has no known antigen specificity. The input lacks base qualities; no much larger clone sits a single base away.

In total, 630 or so healthy bone marrow donors made up the cohort. All cohort members were sampled while nominally healthy, although unrecorded immune exposures were likely present. The donor tested CMV seropositive and was one of the 289 seropositive cohort members. Each donor provided a peripheral blood sample, and peripheral blood mononuclear cells were used for TCR beta sequencing. Genomic DNA extraction from the blood cell samples was performed with the Qiagen DNeasy Blood Extraction Kit. The receptor was isolated from a girl between 10 and 17 years old in good health and CMV-seropositive. Sequenced input: PBMCs.

CDR3 region: CASSRGGTASGYTF. The sequenced DNA: TGTGCCAGCAGTAGGGGGGGAACAGCATCAGGCTACACCTTC. The V and J genes are TRBV7-9 and TRBJ1-2, with a tentative D gene TRBD1 over 6 matching bases. V gives up 6 bases and J gives up 8 bases, and the segment between their germline ends measures 19 bases. CDR1 and CDR2 (SEHNR, FQNEAQ) derive from the germline V gene (reference sequence). From the cysteine through the phenylalanine, the CDR3 covers 14 amino acids. The read is trimmed to its CDR3 DNA, 42 bases read in frame from base 1.